These T cell receptor beta chains were read from a single sample in a study of post-analysis software for immune sequencing data. TCRdb analysed the PCR reads with MiXCR anew, one entry per CDR3 protein. The table shows approximately 730,000 distinct CDR3 sequences, with under 60% occurring only once. Material: blood. The receptors stem from a girl aged 5-17 years with multiple sclerosis. The CDR3 runs from the conserved cysteine through the conserved F or W. A D gene is named only where the DNA matches it firmly. Clone size appears in some rows only: once, few, many, or a class for an expanded clone.

>TRBJ1-2|TRBV7-9|-|-
TGTGCCAGCAGCCCCCCGGACCGCCCCTATGGCTACACCTTC
CASSPPDRPYGYTF
>TRBJ2-5|TRBV7-2|-|-
TGTGCCAGCAGCTTAGGCAGGTCAGGAGAGACCCGGTACTTC
CASSLGRSGETRYF
>TRBJ2-1|TRBV29-1|TRBD2|few
TGCAGCGTTGAATTGACTAGCGGCACCTACAATGAGCAGTTCTTC
CSVELTSGTYNEQFF
>TRBJ2-6|TRBV24-1|TRBD1|-
TGTGCCACCAGTGACGCGACAGGGGGCGGCGGGGCCAACGTCCTGACTTTC
CATSDATGGGGANVLTF
>TRBJ1-5|TRBV6-6|-|-
TGTGCCAGCAGTCTTACAGGGTTTGAACAGCCCCAGCATTTT
CASSLTGFEQPQHF
>TRBJ1-2|TRBV3-1|-|-
TGTGCCAGCAGCCCACACCATCGTAGCTACACCTTC
CASSPHHRSYTF
>TRBJ2-1|TRBV7-8|-|-
TGTGCCAGCAGCTTAAGACAGCGCTCCTACAATGAGCAGTTCTTC
CASSLRQRSYNEQFF
>TRBJ2-5|TRBV6-2/TRBV6-3|TRBD2|-
TGTGCCAGCAGTTACAATGGGAGGGAGCACCAAGAGACCCAGTACTTC
CASSYNGREHQETQYF
>TRBJ1-2|TRBV15|-|-
TGTGCCACCAGCAGAAGGGGAGGTGGTTTTAACGGCTACACCTTC
CATSRRGGGFNGYTF
>TRBJ2-7|TRBV7-9|TRBD1|few
TGTGCCAGCAGCTTGTTGAGGGGCTCCCCGGGACAGGGGCCTTACGAGCAGTACTTC
CASSLLRGSPGQGPYEQYF
>TRBJ2-5|TRBV25-1|TRBD1|-
TGTGCCAGCAGTGAAGGTGGGACAGGGCAAGAGACCCAGTACTTC
CASSEGGTGQETQYF
>TRBJ1-2|TRBV7-8|TRBD1|few
TGTGCCAGCAGGTTTACCCTTCCTCAGGGGGACTATGGCTACACCTTC
CASRFTLPQGDYGYTF
>TRBJ2-7|TRBV27|-|-
TGTGCCTGCAGCCTTATAGGCGTGGCTGGCTACGAGCAGTACTTC
CACSLIGVAGYEQYF
>TRBJ2-7|TRBV28|-|-
TGTGCCAGCCATGAGTCGTATGGACCTACCTACGAGCAGTACTTC
CASHESYGPTYEQYF
>TRBJ2-7|TRBV9|-|few
TGTGCCAGCAGCGTTAACCCGCACGACGAGCAGTACTTC
CASSVNPHDEQYF
>TRBJ2-7|TRBV6-1|-|-
TGTGCCAGCAGTTTCCCCGCAACCCGGGATTTCTACGAGCAGTACTTC
CASSFPATRDFYEQYF
>TRBJ2-3|TRBV27|TRBD1|few
TGTGCCAGCAGTCCACCCGGGACAGGTCGGACAGATACGCAGTATTTT
CASSPPGTGRTDTQYF
>TRBJ2-7|TRBV7-2|TRBD2|-
TGTGCCAGCAGCTTAGCCGGGACTAGCGGGGGGTTCTACGAGCAGTACTTC
CASSLAGTSGGFYEQYF
>TRBJ2-7|TRBV6-5|-|-
TGTGCCAGCAGAGATAACAGGCTCTACGAGCAGTACTTC
CASRDNRLYEQYF
>TRBJ2-7|TRBV5-1|TRBD1|few
TGCGCCAGCAGCCGGCAGGGGGCAAACTACGAGCAGTACTTC
CASSRQGANYEQYF
>TRBJ2-3|TRBV20-1|-|-
TGCAGTGCCAGGGGACACAAAACAGATACGCAGTATTTT
CSARGHKTDTQYF
>TRBJ2-3|TRBV5-4|-|few
TGTGCCAGCAGCACTCCAGGATTCCCAGATACGCAGTATTTT
CASSTPGFPDTQYF
>TRBJ2-3|TRBV27|TRBD2|-
TGTGCCAGCAGACGTCAGCGGGAGAGGGGAGATACGCAGTATTTT
CASRRQRERGDTQYF
>TRBJ2-7|TRBV7-2|TRBD2|few
TGTGCCAGCAGCGCTCGGGCGGGAGGTTGGTCCTACGAGCAGTACTTC
CASSARAGGWSYEQYF
>TRBJ1-5|TRBV25-1|-|-
TGTGCCAGCAGTGCATCCTCAGGGACTCAGCCCCAGCATTTT
CASSASSGTQPQHF
>TRBJ2-7|TRBV27|-|few
TGTGCCAGCAGTCGAAACAGCGCCTACGAGCAGTACTTC
CASSRNSAYEQYF
>TRBJ1-5|TRBV6-2/TRBV6-3|-|-
TGTGCCAGCAGTTACTCGACGGGGATGGGGAATCAGCCCCAGCATTTT
CASSYSTGMGNQPQHF
>TRBJ1-5|TRBV7-9|TRBD1|-
TGTGCCAGCAGCCCTGGGACAGGGGGTTTCCGTCAGCCCCAGCATTTT
CASSPGTGGFRQPQHF
>TRBJ1-2|TRBV7-9|-|-
TGTGCCGGCATCGGGGGAAATGAAAACTATGGCTACACCTTC
CAGIGGNENYGYTF
>TRBJ1-2|TRBV28|-|few
TGTGCCAGCAGTCCCACCAGATCGCCGGGCTATGGCTACACCTTC
CASSPTRSPGYGYTF
>TRBJ2-5|TRBV20-1|TRBD2|-
TGCAGTGCATCAGCGGGGGGGCTGGAGACCCAGTACTTC
CSASAGGLETQYF
>TRBJ2-5|TRBV6-5|-|-
TGTGCCAGCAGGGACAACAGAGAGACCCAGTACTTC
CASRDNRETQYF
>TRBJ1-2|TRBV7-8|TRBD1|-
TGTGCCAGCAGCTCTCGACGGGACAGGGGGCACGGCTACACCTTC
CASSSRRDRGHGYTF
>TRBJ2-3|TRBV12-3/TRBV12-4|-|-
TGTGCCAGCAGTCCGTTTGGCAGAGTGAGAGAAGATGTGGAGTATTTT
CASSPFGRVREDVEYF
>TRBJ2-3|TRBV4-3|-|-
TGCGCCAGCAGCCAAGTTGCGAGGGGAGGTGCGGATACGCAGTATTTT
CASSQVARGGADTQYF
>TRBJ2-7|TRBV3-1|-|few
TGTGCCAGCAGCCCCATAGCGGATTCCTACGAGCAGTACTTC
CASSPIADSYEQYF
>TRBJ2-7|TRBV7-9|TRBD1|-
TGTGCCAGCAGCGGCCCCGGGACAGCTAACTCCTACGAGCAGTACTTC
CASSGPGTANSYEQYF
>TRBJ2-6|TRBV4-3|TRBD1|many
TGCGCCAGCAGCCCTGACCCCTTCGGGACAGGGTCCTCTGGGGCCAACGTCCTGACTTTC
CASSPDPFGTGSSGANVLTF
>TRBJ2-7|TRBV6-1|-|-
TGTGCCAGCAGTGAAGGATCGGCTAGCCGGAACGAGCAGTACTTC
CASSEGSASRNEQYF
>TRBJ2-1|TRBV7-6|TRBD2|-
TGTGCCAGCAGCTTGCAACCGGGGAGGGGTCTGTTCTTC
CASSLQPGRGLFF
>TRBJ2-1|TRBV4-2|TRBD2|-
TGTGCCAGCAGCCGAAGCGCTGGACTAGCGGAAACACCGGGCAATGAGCAGTTCTTC
CASSRSAGLAETPGNEQFF
>TRBJ2-5|TRBV24-1|-|few
TGTGCCACCAGTGATTGGGCGGACCAGACCCAGTACTTC
CATSDWADQTQYF
>TRBJ2-1|TRBV5-6|TRBD2|-
TGTGCCAGCAGCTTGGAACTAGCGGGGCCTGAAGGTGAGCAGTTCTTC
CASSLELAGPEGEQFF
>TRBJ1-5|TRBV4-1|-|few
TGCGCCAGCAGCCGTATAATACAGGGAGTTGGCAATCAGCCCCAGCATTTT
CASSRIIQGVGNQPQHF
>TRBJ1-2|TRBV2|TRBD1|few
TGTGCCAGCGAGACAGGGGCCGCTAACTATGGCTACACCTTC
CASETGAANYGYTF
>TRBJ2-3|TRBV29-1|-|-
TGCAGCGCACTCGGGGTGACCTCTAGCACAGATACGCAGTATTTT
CSALGVTSSTDTQYF
>TRBJ2-6|TRBV11-1|TRBD2|few
TGTGCCAGCAGCTCTAGTCGGGGGGAAGCCAACGTCCTGACTTTC
CASSSSRGEANVLTF
>TRBJ2-1|TRBV4-3|TRBD2|few
TGCGCCAGCAGCCAAGATCTAACGGCGGGAGGGCTATACAATGAGCAGTTCTTC
CASSQDLTAGGLYNEQFF
>TRBJ2-4|TRBV2|-|-
TGTGCCAGCAGTGGAGGATCACCTAGATGGGCCAAAAACATTCAGTACTTC
CASSGGSPRWAKNIQYF
>TRBJ2-5|TRBV6-6|TRBD1|-
TGTGCCAGCAGTAAGGACAGGGTTGAAAAGACCCAGTACTTC
CASSKDRVEKTQYF
>TRBJ2-1|TRBV20-1|-|-
TGCAGTGCTAGAGATTACAGTTACAATGAGCAGTTCTTC
CSARDYSYNEQFF
>TRBJ2-7|TRBV6-1|-|many
TGTGCCAGCAGTGACCGGGGGACTCACTTCGACTACGAGCAGTACTTC
CASSDRGTHFDYEQYF